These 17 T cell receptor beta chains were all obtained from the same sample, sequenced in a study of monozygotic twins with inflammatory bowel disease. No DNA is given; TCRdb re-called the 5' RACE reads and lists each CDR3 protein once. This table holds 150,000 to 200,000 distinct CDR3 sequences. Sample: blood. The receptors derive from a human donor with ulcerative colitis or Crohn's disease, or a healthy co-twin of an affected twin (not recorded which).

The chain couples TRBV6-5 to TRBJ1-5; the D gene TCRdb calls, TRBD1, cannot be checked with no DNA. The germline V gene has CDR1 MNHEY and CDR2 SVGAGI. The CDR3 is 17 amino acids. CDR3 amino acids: CASSYSADRGSNQPQHF.

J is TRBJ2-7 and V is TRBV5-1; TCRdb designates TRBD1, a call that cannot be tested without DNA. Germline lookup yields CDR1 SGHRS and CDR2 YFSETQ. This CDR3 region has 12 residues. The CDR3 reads CASSTGTYKQYF. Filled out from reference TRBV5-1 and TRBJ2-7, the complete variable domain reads KAGVTQTPRYLIKTRGQQVTLSCSPISGHRSVSWYQQTPGQGLQFLFEYFSETQRNKGNFPGRFSGRQFSNSRSEMNVSTLELGDSALYLCASSTGTYKQYFGPGTRLTVT.

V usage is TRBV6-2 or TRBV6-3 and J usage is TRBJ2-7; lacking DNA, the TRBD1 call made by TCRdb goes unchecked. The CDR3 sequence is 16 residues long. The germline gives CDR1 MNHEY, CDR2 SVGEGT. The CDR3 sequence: CASSSRLGPPTYEQYF.

CDR3 protein: CASSFGAGANYGYTF. The V gene is TRBV5-5, the J gene TRBJ1-2; TCRdb outputs TRBD1, but without DNA this stays unchecked. The CDR3 extends over 15 amino acids. Germline CDR1 reads SGHKS; CDR2 reads YYEKEE (reference sequence).

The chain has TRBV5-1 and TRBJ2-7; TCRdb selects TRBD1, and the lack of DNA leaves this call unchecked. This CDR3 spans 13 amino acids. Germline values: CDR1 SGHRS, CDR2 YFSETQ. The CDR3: CASMGGVIGEQYF.

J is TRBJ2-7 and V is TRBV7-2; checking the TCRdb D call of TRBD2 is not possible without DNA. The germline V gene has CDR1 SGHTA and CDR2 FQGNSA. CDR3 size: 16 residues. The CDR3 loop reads CASSLGSAGVVYEQYF.

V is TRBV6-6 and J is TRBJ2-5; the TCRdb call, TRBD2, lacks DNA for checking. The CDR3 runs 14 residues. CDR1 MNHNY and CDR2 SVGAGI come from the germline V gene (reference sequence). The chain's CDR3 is CASGLAGNQETQYF.

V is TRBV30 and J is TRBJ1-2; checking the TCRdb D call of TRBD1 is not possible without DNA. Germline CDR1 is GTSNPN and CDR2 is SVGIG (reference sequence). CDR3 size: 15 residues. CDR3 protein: CALAAGGRSNYGYTF. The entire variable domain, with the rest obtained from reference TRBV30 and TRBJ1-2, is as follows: SQTIHQWPATLVQPVGSPLSLECTVEGTSNPNLYWYRQAAGRGLQLLFYSVGIGQISSEVPQNLSASRPQDRQFILSSKKLLLSDSGFYLCALAAGGRSNYGYTFGSGTRLTVV.

CDR3 amino acids: CSARDPSGYGSSDTQYF. The V gene is TRBV20-1, the J gene TRBJ2-3; as DNA is missing, the TRBD1 call by TCRdb cannot be tested. This CDR3 is built from 17 residues. CDR1 and CDR2 from the germline V gene are DFQATT and SNEGSKA (reference sequence).

The CDR3 region is CASSPLRLAESYNEQFF. The V and J genes are TRBV18 and TRBJ2-1; TCRdb's D call of TRBD2 is untestable without DNA. The germline gives CDR1 KGHSH, CDR2 LQKENI. The CDR3 runs to 17 residues.

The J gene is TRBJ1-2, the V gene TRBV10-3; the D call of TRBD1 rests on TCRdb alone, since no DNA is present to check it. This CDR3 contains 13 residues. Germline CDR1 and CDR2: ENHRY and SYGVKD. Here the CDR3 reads CAISDHRGGGYTF.

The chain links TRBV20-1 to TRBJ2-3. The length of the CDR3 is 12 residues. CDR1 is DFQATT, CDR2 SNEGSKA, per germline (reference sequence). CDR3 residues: CSVGAGTDTQYF.

Here the CDR3 reads CSASSGGSYNEQFF. The chain has TRBV20-1 and TRBJ2-1. The germline V gene has CDR1 DFQATT and CDR2 SNEGSKA (reference sequence). This CDR3 comprises 14 residues.

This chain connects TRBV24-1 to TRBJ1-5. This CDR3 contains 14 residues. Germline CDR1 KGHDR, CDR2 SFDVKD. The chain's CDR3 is CATSPSYSNQPQHF.

CDR3 in amino acids: CASSLEGTDQPQHF. The genes are TRBV5-1 and TRBJ1-5. The CDR3 extends over 14 amino acids. Germline CDR1 reads SGHRS; CDR2 reads YFSETQ.

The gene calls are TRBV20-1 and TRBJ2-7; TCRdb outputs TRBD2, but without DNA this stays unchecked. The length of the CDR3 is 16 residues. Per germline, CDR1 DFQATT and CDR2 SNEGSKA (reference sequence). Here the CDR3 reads CNARDNPAKATYEQYF.

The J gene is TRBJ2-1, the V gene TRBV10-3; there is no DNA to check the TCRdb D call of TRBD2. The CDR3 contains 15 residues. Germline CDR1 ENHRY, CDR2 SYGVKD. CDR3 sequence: CAISEWLEGNNEQFF.